Below, 9 T cell receptor delta chains from the same sample are listed, as sequenced in a study of gamma-delta chains in newborns, infants, children. TCRdb called clones from the reads again using CATT. This sample carries under 7,000 delta-chain clones, about 11% of them seen once, and the ten largest clones take around 7.5%. Input material: blood. These receptors came from a child who was a newborn, infant or young child, either healthy, febrile or measles-vaccinated (not recorded which).

A few counts support this clone. Other nucleotide sequences in the sample specify the same CDR3. The genes are TRDV2 and TRDJ3; 8 bases are a match to TRDD3. The CDR3 is 19 residues long. V was clipped by 0 bases and J by 0 bases; unmatched bases: 6. The germline CDR1 and CDR2 sequences are GEAIGNYY and EKD. This CDR3 reads CACDTVLGGSSWDTRQMFF. The CDR3, as DNA: TGTGCCTGTGACACCGTACTGGGGGGCAGCTCCTGGGACACCCGACAGATGTTTTTC.

The chain uses TRDV2 and TRDJ1; 7 bases are shared with TRDD3. Germline V gene lookup returns CDR1 GEAIGNYY and CDR2 EKD. Trimming took 3 bases from V and 5 from J; bases not matched to a gene: 20. The CDR3 has 18 residues. CDR3 region: CACDPAASRGIVRDKLIF. The CDR3 DNA reads as TGTGCCTGTGACCCAGCTGCATCCAGGGGGATCGTTCGGGATAAACTCATCTTT.

This clone was counted between two and nine times. A clone one base away is much larger, so this may be a read error. The chain recombines TRDV2 with TRDJ1; possibly TRDD3 for D (5 bases). CDR3 length: 20 amino acids. CDR1 and CDR2 (germline): GEAIGNYY, EKD. The chain's CDR3 is CACDTLRGTPGVRSTDKPIF. The CDR3 DNA is TGTGCCTGTGACACCCTCCGGGGAACCCCGGGGGTACGAAGTACCGATAAACCCATCTTT.

This clone is labeled medium-sized. CDR3 amino acids: CACDELDVADWGIDTDKLIF. The CDR3 DNA reads as TGTGCCTGTGATGAGTTGGACGTAGCTGACTGGGGGATCGACACCGATAAACTCATCTTT. The chain employs TRDV2 and TRDJ1; 10 nucleotides agree with TRDD3. V was pared by 4 bases and J by 0 bases, with 19 bases of the junction left unmatched. The CDR3 is made up of 20 amino acids. The germline V gene encodes CDR1 GEAIGNYY and CDR2 EKD.

The chain employs TRDV2 and TRDJ1, with TRDD3 identical over 12 bases. In germline, CDR1 is GEAIGNYY, CDR2 EKD. The V gene end was trimmed by 0 bases and the J gene end by 0 bases; junction bases not matched to a gene: 16. This CDR3 spans 21 amino acids. CDR3 protein: CACDTVPSLGDTPRYTDKLIF. Here the CDR3 DNA reads TGTGCCTGTGACACCGTCCCTTCTCTGGGGGATACGCCTCGGTACACCGATAAACTCATCTTT.

This clone was seen only once. No J gene was assigned, while the V gene was called as TRDV2; the table gives TRDD3 as D, unverified against the DNA. Germline V gene data show CDR1 as GEAIGNYY and CDR2 as EKD. This CDR3 has 15 residues. The CDR3 spells CAWDGLGDGTAQIFF. CDR3 in DNA: TGTGCCTGGGACGGACTGGGGGATGGGACAGCACAAATCTTCTTT.

This clone was observed a few times. CDR3 DNA sequence: TGTGCCTGTGACGCCCTACTTAACTATGCCACCGATAAACTCATCTTT. Protein: CACDALLNYATDKLIF. The gene calls are TRDV2 and TRDJ1; D might be TRDD2 (5 bases). V shed 3 bases and J shed 1 base, with 17 bases lying between them. The CDR3 runs 16 residues. CDR1 GEAIGNYY and CDR2 EKD come from the germline V gene.

In its sample, this clone was seen once. V is TRDV1 and J is TRDJ3; TRDD3 aligns across 8 bases. Here the J gene was assigned by germline matching of the DNA, as TCRdb has none. Germline CDR1 and CDR2: TSWWSYY and QGS. The trim removed 6 bases at V and 2 bases at J, leaving 24 bases unmatched. This CDR3 has 23 residues. CDR3 sequence (DNA): TGTGCTCTTGGAGCTCCGGCCTTCTCCCCGTACTGGGGGGCAACCTGGGACACCCGACAGATGTTTTTC. This sequence encodes CALGAPAFSPYWGATWDTRQMFF.

To note about this clone: This sample includes further DNA sequences coding for the same CDR3. This chain uses TRDV2 with TRDJ1; D gene uncertain. There are 13 residues in the CDR3. Germline V lookup: CDR1 GEAIGNYY, CDR2 EKD. V was pared by 0 bases and J by 0 bases, with 4 bases between. CDR3 residues: CACDTFNTDKLIF. CDR3 nucleotide sequence: TGTGCCTGTGACACCTTCAACACCGATAAACTCATCTTT.